This T cell receptor (beta chain) was recorded in a study of control samples from healthy donors and cancer patients. The assay was immunoSEQ multiplex PCR, and TCRdb's table has in-frame clones only and misses some. This sample yields fewer than 80,000 clones, of which 85% to 90% are seen a single time; around 6% belongs to the top ten. The specimen sequenced was PBMCs. This TCR was sampled from a man aged 55 to 70 with colorectal cancer.

The CDR3 is CASSLTSGASGDEQFF. CDR3 DNA sequence: TGTGCCAGCAGTTTAACTAGCGGGGCCTCTGGGGATGAGCAGTTCTTC. J is TRBJ2-1 and V is TRBV28, with 10 bases fitting TRBD2. Germline trimming cut 2 bases from V and 8 bases from J; bases unmatched to any gene: 9. Germline CDR1 reads MDHEN; CDR2 reads SYDVKM. The CDR3 is made up of 16 amino acids.